This T cell receptor beta chain derives from a study of blood T cell repertoires in COVID-19. At the level of the study: Acute and convalescent COVID-19 specimens originated in the United States, Italy and Spain. In each case, the material was cDNA or gDNA derived from T cells, B-cell-depleted T cells, or PBMCs.

Authors' processing steps: Reference gene primer amplification yielded estimated nucleated cell counts. The table came from immunoSEQ multiplex PCR; TCRdb's copy has only in-frame clones and leaves some out. V and J calls and clone size are given by that table; D and trimming were obtained from the DNA. The repertoire holds under 300,000 clones, with approximately 85% as singletons. Germline CDR1 and CDR2: MGHRA and YSYEKL. The CDR3 contains 13 residues. Trimming took 0 bases from V and 6 from J; bases not matched to a gene: 2. The sequence derives from a man at least 80 years old with acute or convalescent COVID-19. This chain joins TRBV4-1 and TRBJ2-7, with TRBD1 matching over 7 bases. The sequenced material came from peripheral blood. CDR3 protein: CASSQERGREQYF. In nucleotides, the CDR3 is TGCGCCAGCAGCCAAGAAAGGGGGCGCGAGCAGTACTTC.